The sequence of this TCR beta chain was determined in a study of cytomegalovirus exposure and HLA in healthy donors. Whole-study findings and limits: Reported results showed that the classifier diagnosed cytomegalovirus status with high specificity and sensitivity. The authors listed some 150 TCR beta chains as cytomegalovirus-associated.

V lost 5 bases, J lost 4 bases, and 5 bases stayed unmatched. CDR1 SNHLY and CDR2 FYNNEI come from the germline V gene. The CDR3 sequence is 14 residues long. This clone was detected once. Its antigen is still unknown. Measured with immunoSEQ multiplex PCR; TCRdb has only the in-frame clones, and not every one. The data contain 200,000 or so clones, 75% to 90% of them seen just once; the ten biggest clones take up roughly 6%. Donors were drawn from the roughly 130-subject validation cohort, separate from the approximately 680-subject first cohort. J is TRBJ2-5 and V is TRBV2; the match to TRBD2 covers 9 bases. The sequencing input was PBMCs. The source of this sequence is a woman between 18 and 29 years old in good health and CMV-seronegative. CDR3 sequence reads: CASSIAGVGETQYF. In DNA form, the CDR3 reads TGTGCCAGCAGTATAGCGGGGGTGGGAGAGACCCAGTACTTC.